What follows are 27 T cell receptor beta chains derived from one specimen sequenced in a study of blood T cell repertoires in COVID-19. Sequencing used immunoSEQ multiplex PCR; TCRdb keeps in-frame clones, though not all of them. There are about 300,000 clones in the sample; nearly 90% occur only once, and approximately 5.2% lies in the top ten. The sample was PBMCs or T cells enriched from blood (not recorded which). These receptors came from a woman aged 25 to 39 who had recovered from COVID-19.

The chain uses TRBV6-5 and TRBJ2-5; 8 bases line up with TRBD1. There are 14 residues in the CDR3. J lost 5 bases, V lost 4 bases, and 6 bases had no gene match. From germline, CDR1 is MNHEY and CDR2 SVGAGI. Written as DNA, the CDR3 is TGTGCCAGCAGTTCCAGGACAGGGCGCGAGACCCAGTACTTC. This translates into CASSSRTGRETQYF.

The chain combines TRBV2 with TRBJ2-1; D remains ambiguous. The germline V gene encodes CDR1 SNHLY and CDR2 FYNNEI. V gave up 7 bases and J gave up 6 bases, with 7 bases separating them. This CDR3 region has 11 residues. The CDR3 loop is CASNSGNEQFF. The CDR3 nucleotides read TGTGCCAGCAACTCGGGCAATGAGCAGTTCTTC.

The rearrangement links TRBV7-3 to TRBJ1-1; 8 positions match TRBD1. CDR1 is SGHTA and CDR2 is FQGTGA in the germline V gene. This CDR3 is built from 13 residues. The ends lost 5 bases at V and 6 bases at J; junction bases unmatched: 5. The CDR3: CASSAEDRAEAFF. CDR3 nucleotide sequence: TGTGCCAGCAGCGCAGAGGACAGGGCTGAAGCTTTCTTT.

V and J are TRBV9 and TRBJ1-1; no firm D call. CDR3 size: 12 residues. Germline V CDR1 and CDR2: SGDLS, YYNGEE. The V and J ends lost 3 bases and 9 bases respectively, with 12 bases between them. In DNA form, the CDR3 reads TGTGCCAGCAGCGCCGTGAACGCTAAAGCTTTCTTT. Amino acids: CASSAVNAKAFF.

The chain has TRBV7-2 and TRBJ1-1; the D gene is possibly TRBD1 (6 bases). The ends were cut back, 6 bases at V and 2 bases at J, with 13 bases in the middle. This CDR3 contains 14 residues. CDR1 is SGHTA, CDR2 FQGNSA, per germline. For the CDR3, the DNA is TGTGCCAGCAGTTTTGGGGGGGCTAACACTGAAGCTTTCTTT. Protein: CASSFGGANTEAFF.

In its sample, this clone was seen once. The chain has TRBV3-1 (or the pseudogene TRBV3-2) and TRBJ2-1, with 7 bases matching TRBD2. From germline, CDR1 is LGHDT and CDR2 YNNKEL (reference sequence). V shed 3 bases and J 8 bases; nucleotides not matched to a gene: 7. CDR3 length: 14 residues. The CDR3 loop is CASSHPTSAHEQFF. The CDR3 region has the DNA TGTGCCAGCAGCCACCCCACTAGCGCCCATGAGCAGTTCTTC.

This chain joins TRBV11-2 and TRBJ2-5; maybe TRBD2 (6 bases). Trimming removed 2 bases at V and 4 bases at J, with 11 bases between. The CDR3 is made up of 14 amino acids. CDR1 and CDR2 from the germline V gene are SGHAT and FQNNGV. The CDR3 protein is CASSLQGAGETQYF. The CDR3 region has the DNA TGTGCCAGCAGCTTACAGGGAGCGGGAGAGACCCAGTACTTC.

The chain uses TRBV9 and TRBJ1-1; 7 nucleotides agree with TRBD1. Per the germline V gene, CDR1 is SGDLS and CDR2 is YYNGEE. V lost 5 bases, J lost 1 base, and 5 bases stayed unmatched. The length of the CDR3 is 14 residues. CDR3 nucleotides: TGTGCCAGCAGGCCAGGGGGGAGGAACACTGAAGCTTTCTTT. Its translation is CASRPGGRNTEAFF.

The chain uses TRBV30 and TRBJ1-3, with 7 bases identical to TRBD1. From germline, CDR1 is GTSNPN and CDR2 SVGIG (reference sequence). The V segment lost 2 bases and the J segment 0 bases; nucleotides outside the gene matches: 7. The CDR3 has 16 amino acids. Written as DNA, the CDR3 is TGTGCCTGGAGTCTTAACAGGGGTACCTCTGGAAACACCATATATTTT. It translates to CAWSLNRGTSGNTIYF.

In this sample, this clone turned up a few times. This sequence joins TRBV19 and TRBJ2-1; the D gene is possibly TRBD2 (6 bases). Trimming pared 5 bases from V and 3 bases from J, leaving 11 bases between. Germline CDR1 LNHDA, CDR2 SQIVND (reference sequence). The CDR3 is 14 residues long. In nucleotides, the CDR3 is TGTGCCAGTAGTCCCGGGGGTTTCTACAATGAGCAGTTCTTC. This gives the protein CASSPGGFYNEQFF.

In its sample, this clone was seen a few times. The CDR3 loop is CASSNRVPYGYTF. As DNA, the CDR3 is TGTGCCAGCAGCAACAGGGTACCCTATGGCTACACCTTC. The chain has TRBV13 and TRBJ1-2; possible D gene TRBD1, 6 bases. The germline V gene has CDR1 PRHDT and CDR2 FYEKMQ (reference sequence). V shed 5 bases and J shed 4 bases, with 11 bases lying between them. The CDR3 totals 13 residues.

On this clone itself: The junction differs from germline at one of its ends, possibly a read error. The chain recombines TRBV5-1 with TRBJ2-7; the D gene is possibly TRBD1 (5 bases). Germline V lookup: CDR1 SGHRS, CDR2 YFSETQ. The CDR3 runs 12 residues. The CDR3 DNA follows: TGCGCCAGCAGCTTGTATCAGGGCGGAGAGCACTTC. The encoded protein is CASSLYQGGEHF.

This clone was seen once. V is TRBV19 and J is TRBJ1-1, with 8 bases matching TRBD1. This CDR3 comprises 15 residues. V lost 4 bases, J lost 1 base, and 5 bases stayed unmatched. Germline V lookup: CDR1 LNHDA, CDR2 SQIVND (reference sequence). The CDR3 DNA is TGTGCCAGTAGTAAAAGACAGGGGACGAACACTGAAGCTTTCTTT. It is translated as CASSKRQGTNTEAFF.

This chain links TRBV4-2 with TRBJ1-2, with 10 bases that match TRBD1. This CDR3 is 15 amino acids long. Germline V lookup: CDR1 LGHNA, CDR2 YNFKEQ. J gave up 4 bases and V 4 bases, and 6 bases lay outside the gene matches. The CDR3 DNA follows: TGTGCCAGCAGCCGCGGACAGGGGGGCAGCTATGGCTACACCTTC. Its translation: CASSRGQGGSYGYTF.

About this clone itself: Other DNA variants within this sample encode the same CDR3. The chain links TRBV5-4 to TRBJ2-7; the D is unclear. Germline V gene sequence: CDR1 SGHNT, CDR2 YYREEE (reference sequence). V lost 4 bases to trimming and J lost 2 bases, with 10 bases between them. The CDR3 extends over 13 amino acids. The CDR3 reads CASSRDTTYEQYF. The CDR3 nucleotides read TGTGCCAGCAGCCGTGACACCACCTACGAGCAGTACTTC.

The chain joins TRBV2 to TRBJ1-1, with D possibly TRBD1 on 5 matching bases. The germline V and J ends were trimmed by 8 bases and 0 bases, with 16 bases remaining between them. Germline CDR1 is SNHLY and CDR2 is FYNNEI. This CDR3 is built from 15 residues. The CDR3 is CASRRSGGVNTEAFF. CDR3 in DNA: TGTGCCAGCCGCAGATCGGGGGGGGTGAACACTGAAGCTTTCTTT. The full variable domain, with the rest looked up from reference TRBV2 and TRBJ1-1, is EPEVTQTPSHQVTQMGQEVILRCVPISNHLYFYWYRQILGQKVEFLVSFYNNEISEKSEIFDDQFSVERPDGSNFTLKIRSTKLEDSAMYFCASRRSGGVNTEAFFGQGTRLTVV.

V gene TRBV18 combines with J gene TRBJ1-1, with 10 bases fitting TRBD1. Trimming took 3 bases from V and 1 from J; bases not matched to a gene: 2. The CDR3 is 15 amino acids. Germline assignment: CDR1 KGHSH and CDR2 LQKENI. CDR3 nucleotides: TGTGCCAGCTCACCGACAGGGGGCGCGAACACTGAAGCTTTCTTT. It codes for CASSPTGGANTEAFF.

The chain uses TRBV9 and TRBJ1-6, with TRBD1 matching 7 bases. V was pared by 0 bases and J by 10 bases, with 7 bases of the junction left unmatched. Germline CDR1 reads SGDLS; CDR2 reads YYNGEE. CDR3 length: 15 residues. CDR3 DNA: TGTGCCAGCAGCGTAGGATGGACAGGTAACTCACCCCTCCACTTT. Amino acids: CASSVGWTGNSPLHF.

Here the CDR3 DNA reads TGTGCCAGTAGCCTGGGACACCCATCGGGCTACACCTTC. Translated: CASSLGHPSGYTF. The J gene is TRBJ1-2, the V gene TRBV19, with D perhaps matching TRBD1 (6 bases). V lost 6 bases, J lost 8 bases, and 16 bases lay in between. CDR3 size: 13 residues. The germline CDR1 and CDR2 sequences are LNHDA and SQIVND (reference sequence).

The chain carries TRBV19 and TRBJ1-1; D is uncertain. Germline V gene sequence: CDR1 LNHDA, CDR2 SQIVND (reference sequence). V was shortened by 4 bases and J by 0 bases, with 9 bases between the two germline ends. The CDR3 is 14 amino acids. CDR3 in DNA: TGTGCCAGTAGTACTCAGGTTCTGAACACTGAAGCTTTCTTT. It encodes CASSTQVLNTEAFF. Full variable domain (rest looked up from reference TRBV19 and TRBJ1-1): DGGITQSPKYLFRKEGQNVTLSCEQNLNHDAMYWYRQDPGQGLRLIYYSQIVNDFQKGDIAEGYSVSREKKESFPLTVTSAQKNPTAFYLCASSTQVLNTEAFFGQGTRLTVV.

The gene calls are TRBV9 and TRBJ1-1; weak D call: TRBD1 (5 bases). The germline V gene encodes CDR1 SGDLS and CDR2 YYNGEE. V was trimmed by 0 bases and J by 6 bases, leaving 12 bases between them. The CDR3 has 14 amino acids. CDR3 sequence: CASSVAGGGAEAFF. CDR3 coding DNA: TGTGCCAGCAGCGTAGCGGGGGGTGGAGCTGAAGCTTTCTTT.

The CDR3 DNA sequence: TGTGCCAGCAGCCGAACGGGACAGGGGGTAACCGGGGAGCTGTTTTTT. This sequence encodes CASSRTGQGVTGELFF. The V gene is TRBV5-6, the J gene TRBJ2-2; 11 nucleotides line up with TRBD1. The germline V gene encodes CDR1 SGHDT and CDR2 YYEEEE. There are 16 residues in the CDR3. The V and J ends lost 4 bases and 5 bases, in that order; junction bases with no gene match: 7.

The chain carries TRBV12-5 and TRBJ1-2; D gene uncertain. CDR1 is LGHNT and CDR2 is FRNRAP in the germline V gene. V lost 5 bases and J 1 base, leaving 8 bases between the germline ends. There are 13 residues in the CDR3. For the CDR3, the DNA is TGTGCTAGTGGTCGGGGAAATAACTATGGCTACACCTTC. It translates to CASGRGNNYGYTF.

This chain's CDR3 is CASRRLAGGGGNEQFF. The CDR3 coding sequence is TGTGCCAGCAGAAGACTAGCGGGGGGCGGAGGCAATGAGCAGTTCTTC. The chain links TRBV28 to TRBJ2-1, with 13 nucleotides matching TRBD2. This CDR3 has 16 residues. Germline CDR1 is MDHEN and CDR2 is SYDVKM. V was pared by 6 bases and J by 6 bases, with 8 bases of the junction left unmatched.

The chain joins TRBV19 to TRBJ1-5; D is uncertain. In germline, CDR1 is LNHDA, CDR2 SQIVND (reference sequence). V dropped 1 base and J dropped 6 bases, with 7 bases sitting between them. The CDR3 runs to 13 residues. The CDR3 nucleotides are TGTGCCAGTAGTATAGGTCGGGGTCAGCCCCAGCATTTT. Protein product: CASSIGRGQPQHF.

This chain uses TRBV11-2 with TRBJ1-6; 7 positions match TRBD1. V shed 5 bases, J shed 7 bases, and the junction held 11 bases outside the gene matches. Germline values: CDR1 SGHAT, CDR2 FQNNGV. The CDR3 totals 16 residues. The CDR3 DNA is TGTGCCAGCAGCCCCGTCAAACAGGGGACAAATTCACCCCTCCACTTT. This encodes CASSPVKQGTNSPLHF.

The chain uses TRBV6-5 and TRBJ1-5; tentative D call: TRBD1 (5 bases). The V end was cut by 11 bases, the J end by 3 bases, with 11 bases between. The CDR3 covers 12 residues. Germline CDR1 MNHEY, CDR2 SVGAGI. The CDR3 DNA reads as TGTGCCTCCCAGGGTCCCAATCAGCCCCAGCATTTT. This codes for CASQGPNQPQHF.